This T cell receptor (beta chain) appears in the sequencing data of a study of beta chain features in type 1 diabetes. Turning to the study itself: In all, 107,917,701 sorted cells from all samples were analyzed.

Per germline, CDR1 MDHEN and CDR2 SYDVKM. CDR3 size: 14 residues. Trimming at V came to 7 bases and at J to 4 bases, leaving 9 bases not matched to a gene. The isolated RNA, all of it, was reverse transcribed, so expressed TCRB transcripts were what got sequenced. Produced via immunoSEQ multiplex PCR; TCRdb's table is partial and in-frame only. The sample records hundreds of thousands of clones, roughly 13% being singletons. Study-wide findings and caveats: The study found that naive, central memory and Treg TCRB repertoires appeared more similar in patients than in healthy donors. Shorter TCRB CDR3s, moderately but significantly so, were found in Type 1 diabetes patients in all four CD4+ subsets. Any HLA effect on TCRB rearrangement was left unresolved by small sub-analyses.

Populations isolated by sorting all had purity greater than 95%. This clone was counted a few times. What it binds is unknown. This receptor was obtained from a man aged 25-40 years with type 1 diabetes. Input material: naive CD4+ T cells from blood. V is TRBV28 and J is TRBJ2-5, with 7 bases matching TRBD2. Written as DNA, the CDR3 is TGTGCCAGCACCTCTGGCGGGAGCGGAGAGACCCAGTACTTC. Translating it yields CASTSGGSGETQYF.